These 4 T cell receptor beta chains were all obtained from the same sample, sequenced in a study of T cells in Graves' hyperthyroidism and ophthalmopathy. The CDR3 regions of TCR beta were amplified from RNA transcripts. In the first-round RT-PCR of the TCR CDR3, the HTBI primer set was used. TCRdb ran MiXCR on the multiplex PCR reads and lists one entry per CDR3 protein. There are about 340,000 distinct CDR3 sequences in the sample; over 15% occur only once, and 45% to 50% lies in the top ten. The sample taken for sequencing was blood. The receptors stem from a woman in her forties or fifties with Graves' hyperthyroidism.

This clonotype was recorded many times. This chain joins TRBV5-1 and TRBJ2-7; the match to TRBD2 covers 12 bases. V gave up 4 bases and J gave up 3 bases; unmatched junction bases: 5. CDR3 length equals 15 residues. Germline V CDR1 and CDR2: SGHRS, YFSETQ. The DNA of the CDR3 is TGCGCCAGCAGCCCCAGACTAGCGGGAGACTACGAGCAGTACTTC. Translation: CASSPRLAGDYEQYF. The full variable domain, completed using reference TRBV5-1 and TRBJ2-7, is KAGVTQTPRYLIKTRGQQVTLSCSPISGHRSVSWYQQTPGQGLQFLFEYFSETQRNKGNFPGRFSGRQFSNSRSEMNVSTLELGDSALYLCASSPRLAGDYEQYFGPGTRLTVT.

At least ten counts were recorded for this clonotype. The V and J genes are TRBV2 and TRBJ2-2, with D possibly being TRBD2 (5 bases). The CDR3 contains 15 residues. The V and J ends lost 3 bases and 8 bases respectively, with 16 bases between them. In germline, CDR1 is SNHLY, CDR2 FYNNEI. CDR3 in amino acids: CASSEVVRLAGELFF. The CDR3 DNA reads TGTGCCAGCAGTGAGGTAGTACGGCTAGCTGGGGAGCTGTTTTTT.

The CDR3 DNA reads TGTGCCAGCAGCCCCGGGACCTCTGAGGAAAAACTGTTTTTT. Its translation: CASSPGTSEEKLFF. The chain joins TRBV7-9 to TRBJ1-4; possibly TRBD1 for D (5 bases). The CDR3 is made up of 14 amino acids. Germline CDR1 and CDR2: SEHNR and FQNEAQ (reference sequence). Trimming left V 5 bases short and J 8 bases short, with 15 bases between.

This clonotype was recorded many times. The chain joins TRBV18 to TRBJ2-1, with no clear D. The V end lost 3 bases, the J end lost 0 bases, and 12 bases lay between the germline ends. CDR1 and CDR2 from the germline V gene are KGHSH and LQKENI. CDR3 length equals 16 residues. Here the CDR3 reads CASSPPSIRSYNEQFF. CDR3 in DNA: TGTGCCAGCTCACCGCCATCGATACGCTCCTACAATGAGCAGTTCTTC.